This T cell receptor beta chain was captured in a study of regulatory T cells in long-lasting Graves disease (TCRdb year 2021). Regarding the study in general: Antithyroid drugs had been taken for less than 3 months by newly diagnosed Graves' disease patients. The study took place in China and was registered as a clinical trial. TCR sequencing covered 13 persistent and approximately 20 newly diagnosed Graves' disease patients, around 33 samples in total. Persistent Graves' disease patients were compared with newly diagnosed Graves' disease patients by peripheral blood TCR sequencing and RNA sequencing. Broad study findings and their caveats: Sequencing and analysis were limited to the TCR beta chain. TRBV28, TRBJ1-2 and TRBJ2-5 were preferentially used in persistent disease, while TRBV20-1 and TRBJ2-1 were favored in newly diagnosed disease. The small sample size was acknowledged by the authors as a limitation that may reduce accuracy. More public clonotypes were shared among persistent patients (roughly 2,700) than among newly diagnosed patients (roughly 960). Persistent Graves' disease patients showed lower TCR Shannon entropy and fewer highly expanded clones than newly diagnosed patients, suggesting clonal expansion. Because the primary lesion, thyroid tissue, could not be accessed, the study looked at peripheral blood alone.

In this sample, this clonotype turned up a few times. The antigen it recognizes is unknown. Nothing much larger sits one base from this clone, and base qualities are not available. CDR1 MNHNS and CDR2 SASEGT are derived from the germline V gene. The CDR3, cysteine through phenylalanine, is 13 amino acids long. The retained sequence is limited to the CDR3, 39 bases, with the frame set at the first base. V is shortened by 7 bases, J by 3 bases, and the region joining them spans 12 bases. What this sample's time point label stands for: newly diagnosed GD, antithyroid drugs for less than 3 months. For both TCR sequencing and RNA sequencing, RNA was extracted from PBMCs in TRIzol. The diagnosis of Graves' disease followed American Thyroid Association guidelines. Patients for the study were recruited at an endocrinology department in Xi'an, China. Each patient gave around 9.2 milliliters of peripheral blood, collected in an EDTA anticoagulant tube. Ficoll Paque Plus density gradient separation was used to isolate PBMCs, and no further T cell sorting was done. An Agilent 2100 Bioanalyzer and agarose gel were used to assess RNA quality, and a NanoDrop 2000 was used to measure RNA concentration.

The method was multiplex PCR. The instrument given in TCRdb is Illumina HiSeq 4000. TCR beta libraries were built with iRepertoire HTBI primers and Arm-PCR amplification of CDR3 regions. Before sequencing, the PCR products underwent gel purification. As for how the authors treated the data: Across samples, 62 TRBV and 15 or so TRBJ segments were identified and used for gene usage analysis of CDR3 amino acid clonotypes. COPE and FqMerger were used to merge the filtered high-quality paired reads into contigs. BLAST was used to align contigs to the IMGT TRBV, TRBD and TRBJ reference genes, and CDR3 was defined following IMGT. Any clonotype with a frequency above 0.1% was classified as a highly expanded clone. Shannon entropy was used to measure repertoire diversity, and the Gini coefficient was used to measure V-J evenness. A clonotype was considered public if more than one individual shared it. The public reads were quality trimmed at Q25 with fastp and then assembled into clones with MiXCR by TCRdb, keeping productive beta chains. Identical CDR3 proteins give one entry, which carries the most common genes and DNA. TCRdb's processing, not the authors' own work, is the source of the V and J calls. This sample holds over 400,000 distinct CDR3 sequences; 13% to 15% were observed only once. The ten biggest clones cover around a sixth of the sample.

The same specimen was also included in a second study, on T cells in Graves' hyperthyroidism and ophthalmopathy. As the second study states: Graves' hyperthyroidism was defined as stable when no progression to ophthalmopathy occurred over 18 months of follow-up. Hyperthyroidism patients were aged 18 to 65 years and newly diagnosed, with disease duration of less than 2 months. Patients with uncontrolled infections, other autoimmune diseases, pregnancy or lactation were excluded. Diagnoses were based on clinical symptoms, serum thyroxine and TRAb, thyroid ultrasound and orbital computed tomography. For the first round of RT-PCR on the TCR CDR3, the HTBI primer set was used together with the Qiagen OneStep RT-PCR kit. Blood samples also contained most of the expanded thyroid clonotypes (frequency above 0.001), which suggests that blood repertoires may reflect thyroid immune responses. Ophthalmopathy was separated from stable hyperthyroidism by a 13 V-J signature model, with approximately 86% sensitivity and roughly 84% specificity obtained in cross-validation and 80%/75% obtained in testing. During validation, the model predicted progression to ophthalmopathy a median of about 6.3 months ahead of onset, with more than 55% sensitivity and 72.22% specificity. TCR V-J signatures able to tell the groups apart were searched for in a discovery cohort of approximately 95 patients, of whom 43 had Graves' ophthalmopathy and about 60 had stable Graves' hyperthyroidism. An independent validation cohort of under 20 hyperthyroidism patients and about 16 patients who later progressed to ophthalmopathy tested prospective prediction of ophthalmopathy. The roughly 100 discovery patients were randomly divided into training and test sets at a 7:3 ratio. Thyroid tissue and blood T-cell repertoires from roughly six Graves' hyperthyroidism patients were also compared in the study. After blood sampling, hyperthyroidism patients were treated with methimazole at a starting dose of 30 mg daily, and ophthalmopathy patients were treated with high-dose intravenous methylprednisolone. A second multiplex PCR round built the libraries, followed by size selection and purification. The libraries were sequenced on an Illumina HiSeq2000 using paired-end 100 bp reads. SOAPnuke was used to process the raw data, removing reads that contained adapters or uncalled bases, had a mean Phred below 15, or lacked an exact match to the constant primer or identifier. COPE v1.2.5 was used to merge the high-quality paired reads, and each unique nucleotide sequence was defined as a clonotype. MiTCR v1.1 was used to align clonotypes to the IMGT TRBV, TRBD and TRBJ reference segments. Only V-J combinations with frequency above 0.0001, covering approximately 99% of repertoires, were analysed. A TCS score was defined as the ratio between F50 (clonal expansion) and ExV (chaos), using BLOSUM62-based TCRdist between CDR3 peptides within each V-J. Welch's t-statistics and random forest reduced roughly 500 V-J features to 10 to 15, which were used in a naive Bayes classifier (R e1071). No statistical method was used to fix the sample size in advance, and group allocation was not hidden from the investigators. The paper describes TCR Vbeta CDR3 sequencing of 135 peripheral blood samples, made up of around 41 ophthalmopathy patients, roughly 75 hyperthyroidism patients and approximately 17 progressor patients.

This TCR was sampled from a woman aged 45 to 65 with Graves disease. Donor details come from another sample of the same person, matched by shared clones. The chain uses TRBV6-1 and TRBJ1-2; the D segment cannot be called with confidence. Sequencing was performed on peripheral blood mononuclear cells (PBMCs), taken at new diagnosis, from a patient treated with antithyroid drugs. For the CDR3, the sequence is CASTPRDYYGYTF. The DNA reads as follows: TGTGCCAGCACCCCCCGGGATTACTATGGCTACACCTTC.